This T cell receptor beta chain comes out of a study of blood T cell repertoires in COVID-19. The overall study: Samples representing acute and convalescent COVID-19 were sourced from the United States, Italy and Spain. PBMCs, B-cell-depleted T cells, or T cells were the source of the cDNA or gDNA that made up the material.

Generated by immunoSEQ multiplex PCR, the TCRdb table keeps only in-frame clones and is missing some. The sample records roughly 92,000 clones, roughly 84% being singletons. The CDR3 length is 13 residues. V lost 8 bases and J 0 bases, leaving 10 bases between the germline ends. Germline lookup yields CDR1 SGHDN and CDR2 FVKESK. The chain has TRBV14 and TRBJ1-1; no definite D call. The source of this sequence is a woman of 80 years or more with acute or convalescent COVID-19. Sequencing was performed on peripheral blood. The DNA for the CDR3 is TGTGCCAGCGCGAAGAATATGAACACTGAAGCTTTCTTT. Residues: CASAKNMNTEAFF.